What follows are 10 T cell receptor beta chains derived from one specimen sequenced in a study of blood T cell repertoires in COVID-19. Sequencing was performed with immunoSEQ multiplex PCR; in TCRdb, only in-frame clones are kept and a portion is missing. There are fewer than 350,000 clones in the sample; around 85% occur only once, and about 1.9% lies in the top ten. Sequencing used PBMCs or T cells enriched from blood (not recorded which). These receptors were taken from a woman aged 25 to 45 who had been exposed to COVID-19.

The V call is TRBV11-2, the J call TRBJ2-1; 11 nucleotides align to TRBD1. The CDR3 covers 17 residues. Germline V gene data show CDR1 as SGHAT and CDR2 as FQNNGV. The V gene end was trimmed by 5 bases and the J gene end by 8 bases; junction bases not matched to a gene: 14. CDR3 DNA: TGTGCCAGCAGCCCCACGGTACCGGGACAGGGGGACGATGAGCAGTTCTTC. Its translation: CASSPTVPGQGDDEQFF.

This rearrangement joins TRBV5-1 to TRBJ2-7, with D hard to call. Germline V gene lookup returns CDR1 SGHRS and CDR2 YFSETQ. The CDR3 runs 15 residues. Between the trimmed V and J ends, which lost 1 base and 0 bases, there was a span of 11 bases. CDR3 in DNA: TGCGCCAGCAGCTTGTTTTCGGTGAACTCCTACGAGCAGTACTTC. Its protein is CASSLFSVNSYEQYF.

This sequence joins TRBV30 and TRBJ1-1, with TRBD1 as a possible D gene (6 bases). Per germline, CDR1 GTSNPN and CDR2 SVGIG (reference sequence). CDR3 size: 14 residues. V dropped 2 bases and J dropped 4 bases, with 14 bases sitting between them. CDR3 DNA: TGTGCCTGGAGTTCTACAGGGAGGGGCACTGAAGCTTTCTTT. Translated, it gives CAWSSTGRGTEAFF.

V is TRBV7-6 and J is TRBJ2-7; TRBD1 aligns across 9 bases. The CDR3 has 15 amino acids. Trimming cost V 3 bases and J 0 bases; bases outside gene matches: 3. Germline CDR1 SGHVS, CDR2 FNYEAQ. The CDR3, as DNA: TGTGCCAGCAGCTTCGGGACAGGGAGCTCCTACGAGCAGTACTTC. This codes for CASSFGTGSSYEQYF.

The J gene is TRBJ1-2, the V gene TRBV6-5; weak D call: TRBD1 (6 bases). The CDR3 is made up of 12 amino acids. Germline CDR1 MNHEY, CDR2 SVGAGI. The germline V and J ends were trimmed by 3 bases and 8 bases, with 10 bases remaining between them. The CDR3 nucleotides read TGTGCCAGCAGTTATGGACAGAGCGGCTACACCTTC. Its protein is CASSYGQSGYTF.

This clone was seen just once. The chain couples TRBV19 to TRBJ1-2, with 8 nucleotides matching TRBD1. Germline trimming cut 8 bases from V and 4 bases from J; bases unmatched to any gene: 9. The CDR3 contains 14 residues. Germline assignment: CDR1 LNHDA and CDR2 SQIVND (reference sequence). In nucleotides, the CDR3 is TGTGCCAGTGGAGCGACAGGGGTGGGCTATGGCTACACCTTC. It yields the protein CASGATGVGYGYTF.

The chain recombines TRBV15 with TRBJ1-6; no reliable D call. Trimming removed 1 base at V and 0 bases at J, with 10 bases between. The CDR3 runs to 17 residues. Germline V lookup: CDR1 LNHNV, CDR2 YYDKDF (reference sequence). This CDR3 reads CATSRVSGSSYNSPLHF. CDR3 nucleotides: TGTGCCACCAGCAGAGTTTCGGGAAGCTCCTATAATTCACCCCTCCACTTT.

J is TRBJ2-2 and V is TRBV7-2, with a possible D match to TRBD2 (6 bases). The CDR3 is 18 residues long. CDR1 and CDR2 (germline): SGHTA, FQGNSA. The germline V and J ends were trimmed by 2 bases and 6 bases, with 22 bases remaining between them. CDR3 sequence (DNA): TGTGCCAGCAGCTTACAAGGTTCCGGAGCGGGTATCTCCGGGGAGCTGTTTTTT. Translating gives CASSLQGSGAGISGELFF.

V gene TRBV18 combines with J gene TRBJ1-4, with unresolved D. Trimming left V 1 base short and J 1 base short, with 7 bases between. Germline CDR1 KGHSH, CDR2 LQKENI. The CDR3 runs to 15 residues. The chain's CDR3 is CASSPQGRTNEKLFF. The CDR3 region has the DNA TGTGCCAGCTCACCACAAGGGAGAACTAATGAAAAACTGTTTTTT.

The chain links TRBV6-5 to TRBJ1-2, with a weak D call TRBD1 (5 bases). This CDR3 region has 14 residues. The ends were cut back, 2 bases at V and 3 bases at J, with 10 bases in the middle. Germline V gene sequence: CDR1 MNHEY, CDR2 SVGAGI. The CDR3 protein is CASSYDGTDYGYTF. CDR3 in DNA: TGTGCCAGCAGTTACGACGGGACTGACTATGGCTACACCTTC.